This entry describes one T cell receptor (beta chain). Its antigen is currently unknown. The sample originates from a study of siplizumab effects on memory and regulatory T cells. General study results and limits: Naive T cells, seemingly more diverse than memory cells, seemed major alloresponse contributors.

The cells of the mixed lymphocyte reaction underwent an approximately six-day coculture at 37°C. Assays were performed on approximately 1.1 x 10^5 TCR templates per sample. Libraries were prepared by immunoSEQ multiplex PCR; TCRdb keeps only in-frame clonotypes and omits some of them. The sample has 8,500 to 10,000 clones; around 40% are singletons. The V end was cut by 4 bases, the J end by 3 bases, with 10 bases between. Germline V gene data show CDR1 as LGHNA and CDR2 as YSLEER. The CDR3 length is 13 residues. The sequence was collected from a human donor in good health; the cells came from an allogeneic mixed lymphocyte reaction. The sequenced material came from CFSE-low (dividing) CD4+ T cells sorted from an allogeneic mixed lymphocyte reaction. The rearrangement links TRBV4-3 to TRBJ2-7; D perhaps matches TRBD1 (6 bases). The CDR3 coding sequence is TGCGCCAGCAGCCCCGGACAGTACTACGAGCAGTACTTC. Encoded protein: CASSPGQYYEQYF.